This T cell receptor beta chain was observed in a study of regulatory T cells in long-lasting Graves disease. Study-wide context: The definition of persistent Graves' disease was over 5 years of antithyroid drugs with positive TSH receptor antibodies.

Overall study results and limits: Segments TRBV28, TRBJ1-2 and TRBJ2-5 showed preferential usage in persistent disease. Persistent patients had more shared public clonotypes (under 3,000) than new patients (966).

This clonotype has a count of ten or more. What it recognizes is unknown. Building the TCR beta libraries relied on iRepertoire HTBI primers, and CDR3 regions underwent Arm-PCR. TCRdb re-called the multiplex PCR reads through MiXCR, storing one row per CDR3 protein. The sample lists 300,000 to 500,000 distinct CDR3 sequences, 20% occurring once. Germline CDR1 KGHDR, CDR2 SFDVKD. The CDR3 is 15 residues long. V was shortened by 3 bases and J by 6 bases, with 16 bases between the two germline ends. Time point defined: persistent/refractory GD, antithyroid drugs over 5 years with positive TRAb. Researchers made the TCR library from RNA that was extracted from PBMCs.

V is TRBV24-1 and J is TRBJ2-5; either TRBD1 or TRBD2 may supply D (5 bases each). The input for sequencing was peripheral blood mononuclear cells (PBMCs), taken when the disease was refractory, from a patient treated with antithyroid drugs. The TCR was taken from a female donor with Graves disease. CDR3 sequence: CATSDAGDGRKTQYF. The DNA for the CDR3 is TGTGCCACCAGTGATGCCGGGGACGGGCGAAAGACCCAGTACTTC.